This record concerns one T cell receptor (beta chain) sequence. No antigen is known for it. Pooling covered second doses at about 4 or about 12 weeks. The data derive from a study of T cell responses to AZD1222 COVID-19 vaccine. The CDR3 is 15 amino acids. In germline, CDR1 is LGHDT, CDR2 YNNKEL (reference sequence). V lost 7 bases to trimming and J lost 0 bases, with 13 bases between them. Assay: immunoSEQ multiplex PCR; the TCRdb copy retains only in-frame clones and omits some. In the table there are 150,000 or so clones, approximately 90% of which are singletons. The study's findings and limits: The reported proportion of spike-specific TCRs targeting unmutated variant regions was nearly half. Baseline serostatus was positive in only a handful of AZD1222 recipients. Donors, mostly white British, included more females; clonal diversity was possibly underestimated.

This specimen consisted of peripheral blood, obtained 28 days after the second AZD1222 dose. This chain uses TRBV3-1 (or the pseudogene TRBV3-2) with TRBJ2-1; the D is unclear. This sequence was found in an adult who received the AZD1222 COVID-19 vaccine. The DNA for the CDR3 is TGTGCCAGCACCCGATCCGCGAACTCCTACAATGAGCAGTTCTTC. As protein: CASTRSANSYNEQFF.